Listed here are 29 T cell receptor beta chains from one sample, sequenced in a study of cytomegalovirus exposure and HLA in healthy donors. A multiplex PCR was run with 60 Vbeta primers and 13 Jbeta primers. Only in-frame clones appear in the TCRdb table, and some are missing; sequencing was by immunoSEQ multiplex PCR. This sample has roughly 160,000 clones, with 75% found just once. Sequences were obtained from PBMCs. All receptors come from a female donor in good health and CMV-seronegative.

The chain joins TRBV6-5 to TRBJ2-5, with 10 bases aligning to TRBD1. The ends lost 5 bases at V and 4 bases at J; junction bases unmatched: 7. There are 15 residues in the CDR3. Germline lookup yields CDR1 MNHEY and CDR2 SVGAGI. In DNA, the CDR3 is TGTGCCAGCAGTCCAGGGGACAGGGGAGGAGAGACCCAGTACTTC. Its protein is CASSPGDRGGETQYF.

This sequence joins TRBV27 and TRBJ2-7; D call uncertain. The CDR3 consists of 13 residues. Germline CDR1 reads MNHEY; CDR2 reads SMNVEV (reference sequence). V was shortened by 4 bases and J by 4 bases, with 11 bases between the two germline ends. Here the CDR3 reads CASSYRGQYEQYF. DNA of the CDR3: TGTGCCAGCAGTTATCGCGGTCAATACGAGCAGTACTTC.

The chain carries TRBV11-2 and TRBJ2-1; TRBD2 matches at 7 bases. Germline V lookup: CDR1 SGHAT, CDR2 FQNNGV. CDR3 length equals 11 residues. V dropped 8 bases and J dropped 9; count of bases not matched to a gene: 4. This CDR3 is CASGDYGEQFF. The CDR3 nucleotides are TGTGCCAGCGGGGACTACGGTGAGCAGTTCTTC.

This sequence joins TRBV2 and TRBJ2-2; 9 nucleotides agree with TRBD1. Germline values: CDR1 SNHLY, CDR2 FYNNEI. The CDR3 loop spans 14 amino acids. With V trimmed by 7 bases and J by 6 bases, 6 bases remained unmatched. This CDR3 reads CASTTGGASGELFF. The CDR3 nucleotides are TGTGCCAGCACCACAGGGGGCGCGTCCGGGGAGCTGTTTTTT.

V gene TRBV13 combines with J gene TRBJ2-5; 11 positions agree with TRBD1. The CDR3 runs to 15 residues. Trimming at V came to 4 bases and at J to 11 bases, leaving 12 bases not matched to a gene. The germline V gene has CDR1 PRHDT and CDR2 FYEKMQ (reference sequence). CDR3 region: CASSYSGTGGREQYF. CDR3 sequence (DNA): TGTGCCAGCAGCTACTCCGGGACAGGGGGTAGGGAGCAGTACTTC.

This chain connects TRBV9 to TRBJ1-3; D gene unclear. V was shortened by 3 bases and J by 0 bases, with 10 bases between the two germline ends. CDR1 and CDR2 (germline): SGDLS, YYNGEE. The CDR3 sequence is 15 residues long. The CDR3 is CASSGRVGSGNTIYF. CDR3 sequence (DNA): TGTGCCAGCAGCGGCCGGGTCGGCTCTGGAAACACCATATATTTT.

The chain has TRBV2 and TRBJ2-2; 8 bases match TRBD1. This CDR3 is built from 14 residues. Unmatched junction bases numbered 6, after V lost 8 bases and J lost 4 bases. Per the germline V gene, CDR1 is SNHLY and CDR2 is FYNNEI. Written as DNA, the CDR3 is TGTGCCAGCGGGGGGACAGGATTCACCGGGGAGCTGTTTTTT. Its protein product is CASGGTGFTGELFF.

The J gene is TRBJ2-7, the V gene TRBV30, with D tentatively TRBD1 (6 bases). Trimming took off 2 bases at V and 1 base at J, with 6 bases between the two ends. The germline gives CDR1 GTSNPN, CDR2 SVGIG (reference sequence). There are 12 residues in the CDR3. CDR3 nucleotides: TGTGCCTGGAGTACAGGGTCCTACGAGCAGTACTTC. This translates into CAWSTGSYEQYF.

This clone was picked up a small number of times. This chain connects TRBV6-5 to TRBJ1-1; 11 bases are a match to TRBD1. The CDR3 extends over 15 amino acids. Per germline, CDR1 MNHEY and CDR2 SVGAGI. With V trimmed by 8 bases and J by 0 bases, 5 bases remained unmatched. CDR3 coding DNA: TGTGCCAGCCTCCGGGACAGGGGGATGAACACTGAAGCTTTCTTT. It codes for CASLRDRGMNTEAFF.

The chain combines TRBV7-6 with TRBJ2-2; a possible D gene is TRBD2 (6 bases). The germline gives CDR1 SGHVS, CDR2 FNYEAQ. There are 15 residues in the CDR3. Trimming took off 5 bases at V and 4 bases at J, with 14 bases between the two ends. CDR3: CASSALGGSTGELFF. The CDR3 region has the DNA TGTGCCAGCAGCGCGCTCGGGGGAAGCACCGGGGAGCTGTTTTTT. The complete variable domain, with remaining parts taken from reference TRBV7-6 and TRBJ2-2, reads GAGVSQSPRYKVTKRGQDVALRCDPISGHVSLYWYRQALGQGPEFLTYFNYEAQQDKSGLPNDRFSAERPEGSISTLTIQRTEQRDSAMYRCASSALGGSTGELFFGEGSRLTVL.

This clone appeared a few times. CDR3 loop: CASSGPDTHNQPQHF. The CDR3 coding sequence is TGTGCCAGCAGCGGGCCGGACACGCACAATCAGCCCCAGCATTTT. V is TRBV7-9 and J is TRBJ1-5; D is possibly TRBD1 (5 bases). Per the germline V gene, CDR1 is SEHNR and CDR2 is FQNEAQ (reference sequence). The CDR3 is made up of 15 amino acids. With 5 bases removed from V and 3 bases from J, the gap between germline ends came to 14 bases.

This clone appeared once. The chain uses TRBV5-4 and TRBJ2-3; tentatively, D is TRBD2 (5 bases). The CDR3 is 11 residues long. The V gene's germline CDR1 is SGHNT and CDR2 YYREEE (reference sequence). Trimming stripped 6 bases from V and 6 bases from J, with 8 bases between. The CDR3 DNA follows: TGTGCCAGCAACCGGGGTGATACGCAGTATTTT. It translates to CASNRGDTQYF.

This sequence joins TRBV28 and TRBJ1-6; TRBD1 agrees at 8 bases. CDR1 and CDR2 (germline): MDHEN, SYDVKM. The V segment lost 6 bases and the J segment 9 bases; nucleotides outside the gene matches: 16. This CDR3 spans 17 amino acids. For the CDR3, the DNA is TGTGCCAGCAGGCCCCCAATCGGACATACAGGGGGTTCACCCCTCCACTTT. It translates to CASRPPIGHTGGSPLHF. The variable domain in full, completed from reference TRBV28 and TRBJ1-6, reads DVKVTQSSRYLVKRTGEKVFLECVQDMDHENMFWYRQDPGLGLRLIYFSYDVKMKEKGDIPEGYSVSREKKERFSLILESASTNQTSMYLCASRPPIGHTGGSPLHFGNGTRLTVT.

The CDR3 DNA is TGTGCCAGCAGCGTATCAGGGGCTAAGTCAGGGACTAATGAAAAACTGTTTTTT. Translated, it gives CASSVSGAKSGTNEKLFF. The chain combines TRBV9 with TRBJ1-4, with D possibly matching TRBD1 (6 bases). The CDR3 is 18 residues long. V lost 1 base, J lost 2 bases, and 18 bases lay in between. Germline CDR1 is SGDLS and CDR2 is YYNGEE.

J is TRBJ2-7 and V is TRBV2, with 9 bases lining up with TRBD2. This CDR3 contains 14 residues. V shed 8 bases, J shed 6 bases, and the junction held 11 bases outside the gene matches. Germline V CDR1 and CDR2: SNHLY, FYNNEI. The CDR3 region has the DNA TGTGCCAGCTGTGCCGGGACTAGCAATTGCGAGCAGTACTTC. As protein: CASCAGTSNCEQYF. The full variable domain, in which reference TRBV2 and TRBJ2-7 provide the parts outside the CDR3, is EPEVTQTPSHQVTQMGQEVILRCVPISNHLYFYWYRQILGQKVEFLVSFYNNEISEKSEIFDDQFSVERPDGSNFTLKIRSTKLEDSAMYFCASCAGTSNCEQYFGPGTRLTVT.

The rearrangement links TRBV4-2 to TRBJ2-2; D is perhaps TRBD2 (6 bases). V dropped 0 bases and J dropped 3 bases, with 14 bases sitting between them. Germline CDR1 reads LGHNA; CDR2 reads YNFKEQ. This CDR3 is built from 17 residues. As DNA, the CDR3 is TGTGCCAGCAGCCAAGACGTGGGAGGAGGAGACACCGGGGAGCTGTTTTTT. Translated, it gives CASSQDVGGGDTGELFF.

This clone was seen only a few times. This chain uses TRBV11-2 with TRBJ1-1; tentatively, D is TRBD1 (5 bases). Germline V gene lookup returns CDR1 SGHAT and CDR2 FQNNGV. This CDR3 is built from 14 residues. Trimming removed 2 bases at V and 4 bases at J, with 11 bases between. CDR3 region: CASSLIAGRTEAFF. CDR3 nucleotide sequence: TGTGCCAGCAGCTTAATCGCAGGGCGCACTGAAGCTTTCTTT.

The rearrangement links TRBV30 to TRBJ1-4; D perhaps matches TRBD1 (6 bases). This CDR3 spans 13 amino acids. V lost 3 bases to trimming and J lost 11 bases, with 16 bases between them. Germline V gene data show CDR1 as GTSNPN and CDR2 as SVGIG (reference sequence). The CDR3 here is CAWRADSGNKLFF. The CDR3 coding sequence is TGTGCCTGGAGGGCGGACAGCGGAAATAAACTGTTTTTT. Full variable domain (outside the CDR3, taken from reference TRBV30 and TRBJ1-4): SQTIHQWPATLVQPVGSPLSLECTVEGTSNPNLYWYRQAAGRGLQLLFYSVGIGQISSEVPQNLSASRPQDRQFILSSKKLLLSDSGFYLCAWRADSGNKLFFGSGTQLSVL.

The chain is built from TRBV30 and TRBJ1-2; no clear D. Deletions cut 0 bases from V and 3 bases from J, with 14 bases between. CDR3 length equals 15 residues. The V gene's germline CDR1 is GTSNPN and CDR2 SVGIG (reference sequence). DNA for the CDR3: TGTGCCTGGAGTGTATACGGAGGGCACTACTATGGCTACACCTTC. This codes for CAWSVYGGHYYGYTF.

With respect to this clone: The junction departs from the called germline gene at one end, perhaps through a read error. The chain uses TRBV5-1 and TRBJ2-6; weak D call: TRBD2 (7 bases). CDR3 length: 16 amino acids. The germline V gene has CDR1 SGHRS and CDR2 YFSETQ. The CDR3 bases are TGCGCCAGCAGCTTTGGGGGGGCTTCTGGGGCCAACGGCCTGACTTTC. Amino acids: CASSFGGASGANGLTF.

The chain carries TRBV19 and TRBJ2-6; 9 nucleotides match TRBD1. CDR3 size: 17 residues. With 5 bases clipped from V and 4 bases from J, the junction kept 9 bases outside the gene matches. Germline lookup yields CDR1 LNHDA and CDR2 SQIVND (reference sequence). CDR3 region: CASSPRDRVSGANVLTF. In DNA form, the CDR3 reads TGTGCCAGTAGTCCCCGGGACAGGGTGTCCGGGGCCAACGTCCTGACTTTC.

The V and J genes are TRBV6-1 and TRBJ2-3; D is ambiguous. The V gene's germline CDR1 is MNHNS and CDR2 SASEGT. The CDR3 length is 14 residues. The V and J ends lost 1 base and 2 bases respectively, with 7 bases between them. The DNA of the CDR3 is TGTGCCAGCAGTGAAGACCAGAACACAGATACGCAGTATTTT. It specifies CASSEDQNTDTQYF.

A note on this clone: An end of the junction does not agree with germline; a read error may underlie this. The chain has TRBV5-1 and TRBJ2-3; 9 bases fit TRBD2. The CDR3 loop spans 16 amino acids. The germline V gene has CDR1 SGHRS and CDR2 YFSETQ. In DNA, the CDR3 is TGCGCCAGCAGCTACCTAGCGGGGCCGATCACAGATGCGCAGTATTTT. Protein: CASSYLAGPITDAQYF.

The genes are TRBV2 and TRBJ2-5, with D maybe TRBD2 (6 bases). The CDR3 runs 13 residues. Germline V lookup: CDR1 SNHLY, CDR2 FYNNEI. V lost 11 bases and J lost 1, with 14 bases in between. As DNA, the CDR3 is TGTGCCGGACGGGCGGGGTCCCAAGAGACCCAGTACTTC. Translated, it gives CAGRAGSQETQYF.

V and J are TRBV27 and TRBJ1-3; D is uncertain. The germline V gene has CDR1 MNHEY and CDR2 SMNVEV (reference sequence). The V and J ends lost 2 bases and 4 bases respectively, with 9 bases between them. This CDR3 region has 14 residues. The CDR3 DNA is TGTGCCAGCAGTTTAACGGGGTCAGGAAACACCATATATTTT. Translating gives CASSLTGSGNTIYF.

The sample holds one count of this clone. The junction does not match germline at one end; this may be a read error. The chain joins TRBV5-1 to TRBJ2-3, with D perhaps matching TRBD2 (5 bases). The germline gives CDR1 SGHRS, CDR2 YFSETQ. The CDR3 is 12 residues long. CDR3 in DNA: TGCGCCAGCAGCTTGGAGCGGTCCTGGATGAATTTT. Translating gives CASSLERSWMNF.

This clone was seen a handful of times. V and J are TRBV7-2 and TRBJ1-1; TRBD1 might be the D (6 bases). Between the trimmed V and J ends, which lost 3 bases and 4 bases, there was a span of 12 bases. Germline CDR1 is SGHTA and CDR2 is FQGNSA. The CDR3 is made up of 14 amino acids. CDR3: CASSFRDTATEAFF. DNA of the CDR3: TGTGCCAGCAGCTTCCGGGACACGGCCACTGAAGCTTTCTTT.

This chain links TRBV4-3 with TRBJ2-1; the D gene is possibly TRBD1 (6 bases). Trimming pared 0 bases from V and 2 bases from J, leaving 8 bases between. This CDR3 is built from 15 residues. Germline V lookup: CDR1 LGHNA, CDR2 YSLEER. The DNA for the CDR3 is TGCGCCAGCAGCCAAGAACAGGGAACCTACAATGAGCAGTTCTTC. Its protein product is CASSQEQGTYNEQFF.

The chain combines TRBV9 with TRBJ2-1; the D is unclear. Germline CDR1 reads SGDLS; CDR2 reads YYNGEE. This CDR3 spans 16 amino acids. V lost 0 bases and J lost 3, with 13 bases in between. The CDR3 protein is CASSVEARPGYNEQFF. DNA for the CDR3: TGTGCCAGCAGCGTAGAAGCCCGCCCAGGCTACAATGAGCAGTTCTTC.